A selection of T cell receptor beta chains follows, all from one sample in a study of regulatory T cells in long-lasting Graves disease. TCRdb re-derived calls from the multiplex PCR reads in MiXCR, one entry per CDR3 protein. The data hold fewer than 550,000 distinct CDR3 sequences, with under 25% observed a single time. The sequencing here drew on peripheral blood mononuclear cells (PBMCs), taken when the disease was refractory, from a patient treated with antithyroid drugs. These receptors originate from a female donor with Graves disease. Each CDR3 is given with its conserved first and last residue. The D gene is left open where the match is weak. Rows may omit the clone size; those that give it use once, few, many or a size class.

abundance: NA
v_gene: TRBV5-1
d_gene: NA
j_gene: TRBJ1-1
CDR3aa: CASSLGPTGVNTEAFF
CDR3nt: TGCGCCAGCAGCTTGGGCCCTACCGGGGTGAACACTGAAGCTTTCTTT

abundance: many
v_gene: TRBV28
d_gene: NA
j_gene: TRBJ1-2
CDR3aa: CASSLRRDYGYTF
CDR3nt: TGTGCCAGCAGTTTACGCAGAGACTATGGCTACACCTTC

abundance: once
v_gene: TRBV30
d_gene: TRBD2
j_gene: TRBJ2-7
CDR3aa: CAWTSGISYEQYF
CDR3nt: TGTGCCTGGACTAGCGGGATATCCTACGAGCAGTACTTC

abundance: many
v_gene: TRBV6-5
d_gene: NA
j_gene: TRBJ2-7
CDR3aa: CASSYSKGLPSYEQYF
CDR3nt: TGTGCCAGCAGTTACTCGAAGGGGCTCCCCTCCTACGAGCAGTACTTC

abundance: few
v_gene: TRBV12-3/TRBV12-4
d_gene: TRBD2
j_gene: TRBJ2-7
CDR3aa: CASSLAGGEPEQYF
CDR3nt: TGTGCCAGCAGCCTAGCGGGAGGGGAACCCGAGCAGTACTTC

abundance: few
v_gene: TRBV30
d_gene: TRBD1
j_gene: TRBJ1-6
CDR3aa: CAEQGQYNSPLHF
CDR3nt: TGTGCCGAACAGGGGCAATATAATTCACCCCTCCACTTT

abundance: many
v_gene: TRBV2
d_gene: NA
j_gene: TRBJ2-5
CDR3aa: CASSEGTVRDQETQYF
CDR3nt: TGTGCCAGCAGTGAAGGAACGGTGAGGGATCAAGAGACCCAGTACTTC

abundance: NA
v_gene: TRBV29-1
d_gene: NA
j_gene: TRBJ1-2
CDR3aa: CSVPWRDINYGYTF
CDR3nt: TGCAGCGTTCCTTGGAGGGACATTAACTATGGCTACACCTTC

abundance: many
v_gene: TRBV6-1
d_gene: NA
j_gene: TRBJ2-7
CDR3aa: CASTGVRYEQYF
CDR3nt: TGTGCCAGCACTGGCGTCAGGTACGAGCAGTACTTC

abundance: few
v_gene: TRBV20-1
d_gene: TRBD2
j_gene: TRBJ2-1
CDR3aa: CSAREGGASGLVEQFF
CDR3nt: TGCAGTGCTAGAGAAGGCGGAGCTAGCGGTCTTGTCGAGCAGTTCTTC

abundance: few
v_gene: TRBV20-1
d_gene: NA
j_gene: TRBJ1-4
CDR3aa: CSAEMGGAEKLFF
CDR3nt: TGCAGTGCGGAAATGGGGGGGGCTGAAAAACTGTTTTTT

abundance: many
v_gene: TRBV6-1
d_gene: NA
j_gene: TRBJ1-2
CDR3aa: CASRPQGFLGGYTF
CDR3nt: TGTGCCAGCAGACCCCAGGGGTTCCTCGGGGGCTACACCTTC

abundance: NA
v_gene: TRBV6-1
d_gene: NA
j_gene: TRBJ2-2
CDR3aa: CASLTRQGENTGELFF
CDR3nt: TGTGCCAGCTTAACCAGGCAAGGGGAGAACACCGGGGAGCTGTTTTTT

abundance: NA
v_gene: TRBV6-1
d_gene: NA
j_gene: TRBJ2-3
CDR3aa: CASSGVVASYTDTQYF
CDR3nt: TGTGCCAGCAGCGGTGTAGTAGCGTCATACACAGATACGCAGTATTTT

abundance: many
v_gene: TRBV5-1
d_gene: NA
j_gene: TRBJ2-2
CDR3aa: CASRVSPNTGELFF
CDR3nt: TGCGCCAGCAGGGTTAGTCCGAACACCGGGGAGCTGTTTTTT

abundance: many
v_gene: TRBV29-1
d_gene: NA
j_gene: TRBJ2-7
CDR3aa: CSVEGPRYEQYF
CDR3nt: TGCAGCGTTGAAGGACCGAGATACGAGCAGTACTTC

abundance: many
v_gene: TRBV28
d_gene: NA
j_gene: TRBJ1-5
CDR3aa: CAATGTLGGNQPQHF
CDR3nt: TGTGCCGCCACCGGGACATTAGGCGGCAATCAGCCCCAGCATTTT

abundance: many
v_gene: TRBV20-1
d_gene: TRBD1
j_gene: TRBJ1-2
CDR3aa: CSARDSITGGNYGYTF
CDR3nt: TGCAGTGCTAGAGATTCTATAACAGGGGGTAACTATGGCTACACCTTC

abundance: few
v_gene: TRBV24-1
d_gene: NA
j_gene: TRBJ2-3
CDR3aa: CATSDSTDTQYF
CDR3nt: TGTGCCACCAGTGACTCAACAGATACGCAGTATTTT

abundance: NA
v_gene: TRBV7-9
d_gene: NA
j_gene: TRBJ1-4
CDR3aa: CASSQGIGAYTNEKLFF
CDR3nt: TGTGCCAGCTCCCAGGGAATCGGGGCGTACACTAATGAAAAACTGTTTTTT

abundance: many
v_gene: TRBV12-3/TRBV12-4
d_gene: NA
j_gene: TRBJ2-7
CDR3aa: CASSLRARGSVYEQYF
CDR3nt: TGTGCCAGCAGTTTAAGGGCCCGGGGTTCTGTCTACGAGCAGTACTTC

abundance: few
v_gene: TRBV28
d_gene: NA
j_gene: TRBJ1-1
CDR3aa: CASSSALGQLNTEAFF
CDR3nt: TGTGCCAGCAGTTCCGCCTTAGGACAGTTGAACACTGAAGCTTTCTTT

abundance: few
v_gene: TRBV20-1
d_gene: NA
j_gene: TRBJ1-5
CDR3aa: CSASHTGREQPQHF
CDR3nt: TGCAGTGCTAGCCATACAGGGAGGGAGCAGCCCCAGCATTTT

abundance: many
v_gene: TRBV28
d_gene: NA
j_gene: TRBJ1-1
CDR3aa: CASSSREPRGEAFF
CDR3nt: TGTGCCAGCAGTTCCCGGGAGCCCAGAGGTGAAGCTTTCTTT

abundance: NA
v_gene: TRBV9
d_gene: NA
j_gene: TRBJ1-2
CDR3aa: CASSVGESNYGYTF
CDR3nt: TGTGCCAGCAGCGTAGGAGAATCCAACTATGGCTACACCTTC

abundance: many
v_gene: TRBV11-2
d_gene: NA
j_gene: TRBJ2-2
CDR3aa: CASSLVEVELFF
CDR3nt: TGTGCCAGCAGCTTAGTAGAAGTGGAGCTGTTTTTT

abundance: many
v_gene: TRBV6-5
d_gene: NA
j_gene: TRBJ1-1
CDR3aa: CASRYREKNTEAFF
CDR3nt: TGTGCCAGCAGATACAGGGAGAAGAACACTGAAGCTTTCTTT

abundance: many
v_gene: TRBV12-3/TRBV12-4
d_gene: TRBD1
j_gene: TRBJ1-4
CDR3aa: CASSLEDRGPVNEKLFF
CDR3nt: TGTGCCAGCAGCTTAGAGGACAGGGGGCCGGTGAATGAAAAACTGTTTTTT

abundance: many
v_gene: TRBV7-2
d_gene: NA
j_gene: TRBJ2-5
CDR3aa: CASSTVNSGWETQYF
CDR3nt: TGTGCCAGCAGCACAGTGAACTCCGGCTGGGAGACCCAGTACTTC

abundance: NA
v_gene: TRBV5-1
d_gene: TRBD1
j_gene: TRBJ1-4
CDR3aa: CASSPGPGQGEEKLFF
CDR3nt: TGCGCCAGCAGCCCTGGACCGGGACAGGGTGAGGAAAAACTGTTTTTT

abundance: NA
v_gene: TRBV20-1
d_gene: NA
j_gene: TRBJ1-4
CDR3aa: CSARDLTGGEKLFF
CDR3nt: TGCAGTGCTAGAGATTTGACAGGAGGTGAAAAACTGTTTTTT

abundance: few
v_gene: TRBV7-2
d_gene: TRBD1
j_gene: TRBJ1-5
CDR3aa: CASSPTGVGFEQPQHF
CDR3nt: TGTGCCAGCAGCCCCACAGGGGTAGGGTTTGAACAGCCCCAGCATTTT

abundance: many
v_gene: TRBV20-1
d_gene: NA
j_gene: TRBJ1-4
CDR3aa: CSASSWTEALFF
CDR3nt: TGCAGTGCTAGTTCCTGGACAGAGGCACTGTTTTTT

abundance: few
v_gene: TRBV7-9
d_gene: NA
j_gene: TRBJ1-1
CDR3aa: CASSLATHSTEAFF
CDR3nt: TGTGCCAGCAGCTTAGCTACTCACTCCACTGAAGCTTTCTTT

abundance: many
v_gene: TRBV5-1
d_gene: NA
j_gene: TRBJ1-1
CDR3aa: CASSLRAGARGNTEAFF
CDR3nt: TGCGCCAGCAGCTTGAGGGCCGGGGCCCGAGGGAACACTGAAGCTTTCTTT

abundance: NA
v_gene: TRBV4-1
d_gene: NA
j_gene: TRBJ1-4
CDR3aa: CASSRGTLNEKLFF
CDR3nt: TGCGCCAGCAGCCGGGGAACCCTTAATGAAAAACTGTTTTTT

abundance: NA
v_gene: TRBV29-1
d_gene: NA
j_gene: TRBJ1-1
CDR3aa: CSVAGLRVGTEAFF
CDR3nt: TGCAGCGTTGCAGGGCTTCGGGTGGGCACTGAAGCTTTCTTT

abundance: NA
v_gene: TRBV7-9
d_gene: NA
j_gene: TRBJ1-4
CDR3aa: CASRTERTTNEKLFF
CDR3nt: TGTGCCAGCCGGACAGAGCGTACAACTAATGAAAAACTGTTTTTT

abundance: NA
v_gene: TRBV7-8
d_gene: NA
j_gene: TRBJ1-1
CDR3aa: CASSNWDGNTEAFF
CDR3nt: TGTGCCAGCAGTAATTGGGACGGGAACACTGAAGCTTTCTTT

abundance: NA
v_gene: TRBV28
d_gene: TRBD1
j_gene: TRBJ2-3
CDR3aa: CASSSNGQGIVAQYF
CDR3nt: TGTGCCAGCAGTTCCAATGGACAGGGAATCGTGGCGCAGTATTTT

abundance: many
v_gene: TRBV2
d_gene: NA
j_gene: TRBJ1-2
CDR3aa: CASSEWAGRYGYTF
CDR3nt: TGTGCCAGCAGTGAATGGGCAGGTCGCTATGGCTACACCTTC

abundance: NA
v_gene: TRBV29-1
d_gene: NA
j_gene: TRBJ2-5
CDR3aa: CSVEGSSQETQYF
CDR3nt: TGCAGCGTTGAGGGGTCCTCCCAAGAGACCCAGTACTTC

abundance: NA
v_gene: TRBV7-2
d_gene: NA
j_gene: TRBJ1-5
CDR3aa: CASSLFDQPQHF
CDR3nt: TGTGCCAGCAGCTTATTTGATCAGCCCCAGCATTTT